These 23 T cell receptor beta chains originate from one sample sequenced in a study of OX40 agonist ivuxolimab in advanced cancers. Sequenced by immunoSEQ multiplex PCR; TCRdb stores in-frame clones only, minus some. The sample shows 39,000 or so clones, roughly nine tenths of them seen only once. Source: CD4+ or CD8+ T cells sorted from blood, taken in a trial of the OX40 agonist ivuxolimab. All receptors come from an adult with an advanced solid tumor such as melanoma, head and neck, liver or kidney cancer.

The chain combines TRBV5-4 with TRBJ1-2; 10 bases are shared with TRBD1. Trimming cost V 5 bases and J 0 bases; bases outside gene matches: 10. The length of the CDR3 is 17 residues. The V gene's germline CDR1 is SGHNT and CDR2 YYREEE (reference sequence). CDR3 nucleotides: TGTGCCAGCAGGTCCGGGACAGGGGAGCTATCTAACTATGGCTACACCTTC. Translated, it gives CASRSGTGELSNYGYTF. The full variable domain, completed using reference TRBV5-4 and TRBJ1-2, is ETGVTQSPTHLIKTRGQQVTLRCSSQSGHNTVSWYQQALGQGPQFIFQYYREEENGRGNFPPRFSGLQFPNYSSELNVNALELDDSALYLCASRSGTGELSNYGYTFGSGTRLTVV.

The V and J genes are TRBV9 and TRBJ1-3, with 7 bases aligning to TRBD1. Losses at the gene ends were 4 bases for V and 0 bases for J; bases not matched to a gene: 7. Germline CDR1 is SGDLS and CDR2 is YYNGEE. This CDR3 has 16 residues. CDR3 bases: TGTGCCAGCAGCATACTGGACAGGCTCTCTGGAAACACCATATATTTT. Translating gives CASSILDRLSGNTIYF.

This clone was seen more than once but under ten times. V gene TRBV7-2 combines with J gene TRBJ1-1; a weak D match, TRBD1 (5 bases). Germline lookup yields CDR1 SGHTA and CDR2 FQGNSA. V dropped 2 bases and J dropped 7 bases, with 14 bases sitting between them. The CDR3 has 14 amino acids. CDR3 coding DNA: TGTGCCAGCAGCTTAAATGCGGGGGGAAATGAAGCTTTCTTT. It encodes CASSLNAGGNEAFF.

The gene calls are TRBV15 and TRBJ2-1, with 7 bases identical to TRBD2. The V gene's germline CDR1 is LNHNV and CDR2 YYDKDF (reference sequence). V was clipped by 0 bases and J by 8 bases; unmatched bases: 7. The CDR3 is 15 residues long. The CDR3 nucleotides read TGTGCCACCAGCAGAGATAGGAGAGGGAGGGATGAGCAGTTCTTC. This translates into CATSRDRRGRDEQFF. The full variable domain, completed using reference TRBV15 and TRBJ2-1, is DAMVIQNPRYQVTQFGKPVTLSCSQTLNHNVMYWYQQKSSQAPKLLFHYYDKDFNNEADTPDNFQSRRPNTSFCFLDIRSPGLGDTAMYLCATSRDRRGRDEQFFGPGTRLTVL.

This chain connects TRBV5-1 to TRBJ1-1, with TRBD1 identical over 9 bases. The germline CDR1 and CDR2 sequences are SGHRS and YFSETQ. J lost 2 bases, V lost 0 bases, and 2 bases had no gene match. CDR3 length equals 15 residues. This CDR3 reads CASSLGTGVNTEAFF. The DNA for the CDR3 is TGCGCCAGCAGCTTGGGGACAGGGGTAAACACTGAAGCTTTCTTT. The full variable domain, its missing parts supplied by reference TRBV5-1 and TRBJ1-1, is KAGVTQTPRYLIKTRGQQVTLSCSPISGHRSVSWYQQTPGQGLQFLFEYFSETQRNKGNFPGRFSGRQFSNSRSEMNVSTLELGDSALYLCASSLGTGVNTEAFFGQGTRLTVV.

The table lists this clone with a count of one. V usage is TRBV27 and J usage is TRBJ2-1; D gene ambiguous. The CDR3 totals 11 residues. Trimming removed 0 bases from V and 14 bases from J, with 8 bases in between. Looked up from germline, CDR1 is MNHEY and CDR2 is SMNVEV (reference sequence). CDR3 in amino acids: CASSLSGTKFF. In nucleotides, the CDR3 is TGTGCCAGCAGTTTATCTGGAACCAAGTTCTTC.

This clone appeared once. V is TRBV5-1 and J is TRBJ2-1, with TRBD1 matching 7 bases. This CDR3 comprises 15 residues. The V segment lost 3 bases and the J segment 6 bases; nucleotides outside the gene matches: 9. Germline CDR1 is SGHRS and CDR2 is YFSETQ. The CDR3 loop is CASSYTGVAGNEQFF. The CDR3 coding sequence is TGCGCCAGCAGCTATACAGGGGTTGCGGGCAATGAGCAGTTCTTC.

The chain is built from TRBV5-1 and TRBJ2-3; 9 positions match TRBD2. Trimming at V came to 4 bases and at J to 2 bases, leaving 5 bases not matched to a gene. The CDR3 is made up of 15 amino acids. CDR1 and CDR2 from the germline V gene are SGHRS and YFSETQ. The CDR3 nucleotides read TGCGCCAGCAGCCGCGGGGGGGTCTCCACAGATACGCAGTATTTT. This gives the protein CASSRGGVSTDTQYF. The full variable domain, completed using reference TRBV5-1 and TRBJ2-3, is KAGVTQTPRYLIKTRGQQVTLSCSPISGHRSVSWYQQTPGQGLQFLFEYFSETQRNKGNFPGRFSGRQFSNSRSEMNVSTLELGDSALYLCASSRGGVSTDTQYFGPGTRLTVL.

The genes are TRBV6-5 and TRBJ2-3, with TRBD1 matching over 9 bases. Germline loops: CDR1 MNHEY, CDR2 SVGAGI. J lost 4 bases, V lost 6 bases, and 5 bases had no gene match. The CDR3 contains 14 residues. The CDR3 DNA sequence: TGTGCCAGCAGCCAGACAGGGGGATCAGATACGCAGTATTTT. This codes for CASSQTGGSDTQYF.

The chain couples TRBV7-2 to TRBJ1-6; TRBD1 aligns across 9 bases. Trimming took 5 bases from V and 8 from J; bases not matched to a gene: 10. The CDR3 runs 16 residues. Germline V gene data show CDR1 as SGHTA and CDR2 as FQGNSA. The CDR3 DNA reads TGTGCCAGCAGCCAGACCCCGGGACAGGGCGATTCACCCCTCCACTTT. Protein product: CASSQTPGQGDSPLHF.

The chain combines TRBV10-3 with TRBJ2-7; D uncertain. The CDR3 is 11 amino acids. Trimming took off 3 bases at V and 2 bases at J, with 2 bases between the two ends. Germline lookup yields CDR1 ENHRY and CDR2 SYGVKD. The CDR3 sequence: CAISDTYEQYF. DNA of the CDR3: TGTGCCATCAGTGATACCTACGAGCAGTACTTC.

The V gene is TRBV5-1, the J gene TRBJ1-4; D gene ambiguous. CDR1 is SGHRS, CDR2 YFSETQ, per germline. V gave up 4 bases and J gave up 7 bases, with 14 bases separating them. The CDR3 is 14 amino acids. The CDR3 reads CASSPEPPSEKLFF. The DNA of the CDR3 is TGCGCCAGCAGCCCCGAGCCTCCAAGTGAAAAACTGTTTTTT.

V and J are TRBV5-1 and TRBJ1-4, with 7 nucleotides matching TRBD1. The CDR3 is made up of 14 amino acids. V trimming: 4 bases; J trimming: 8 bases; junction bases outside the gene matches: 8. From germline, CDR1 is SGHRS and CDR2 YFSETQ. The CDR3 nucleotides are TGCGCCAGCAGCACAGGACAGGCACGGGAAAAACTGTTTTTT. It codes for CASSTGQAREKLFF.

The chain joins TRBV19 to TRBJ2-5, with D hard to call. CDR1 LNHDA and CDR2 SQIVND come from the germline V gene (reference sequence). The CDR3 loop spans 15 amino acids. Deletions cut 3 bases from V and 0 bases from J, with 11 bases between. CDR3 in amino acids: CASSIFGANQETQYF. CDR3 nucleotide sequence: TGTGCCAGTAGTATTTTCGGAGCCAACCAAGAGACCCAGTACTTC. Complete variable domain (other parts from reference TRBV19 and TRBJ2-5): DGGITQSPKYLFRKEGQNVTLSCEQNLNHDAMYWYRQDPGQGLRLIYYSQIVNDFQKGDIAEGYSVSREKKESFPLTVTSAQKNPTAFYLCASSIFGANQETQYFGPGTRLLVL.

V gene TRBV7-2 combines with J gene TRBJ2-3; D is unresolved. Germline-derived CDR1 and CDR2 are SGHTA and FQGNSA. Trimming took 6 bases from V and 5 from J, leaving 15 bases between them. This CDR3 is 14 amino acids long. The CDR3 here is CASSLSSVGDTQYF. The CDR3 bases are TGTGCCAGCAGTCTCTCGTCTGTGGGAGATACGCAGTATTTT.

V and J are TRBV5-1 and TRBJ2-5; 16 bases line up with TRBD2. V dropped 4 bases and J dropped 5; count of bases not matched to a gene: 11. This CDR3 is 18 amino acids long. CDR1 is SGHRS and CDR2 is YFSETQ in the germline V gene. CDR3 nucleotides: TGCGCCAGCAGCGAGGGACTAGCGGGGGGGCTATTTTCGGAGACCCAGTACTTC. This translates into CASSEGLAGGLFSETQYF.

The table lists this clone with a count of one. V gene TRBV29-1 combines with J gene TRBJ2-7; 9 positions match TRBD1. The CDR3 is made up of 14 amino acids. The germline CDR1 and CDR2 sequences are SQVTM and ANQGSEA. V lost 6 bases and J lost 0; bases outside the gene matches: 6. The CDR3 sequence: CSVLGQGSSYEQYF. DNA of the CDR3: TGCAGCGTCCTGGGACAGGGCAGCTCCTACGAGCAGTACTTC.

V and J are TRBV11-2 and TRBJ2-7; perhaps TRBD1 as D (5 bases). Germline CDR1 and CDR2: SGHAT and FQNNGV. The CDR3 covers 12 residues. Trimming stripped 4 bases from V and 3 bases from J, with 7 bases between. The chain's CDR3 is CASSYQGYEQYF. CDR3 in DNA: TGTGCCAGCAGCTACCAGGGCTACGAGCAGTACTTC.

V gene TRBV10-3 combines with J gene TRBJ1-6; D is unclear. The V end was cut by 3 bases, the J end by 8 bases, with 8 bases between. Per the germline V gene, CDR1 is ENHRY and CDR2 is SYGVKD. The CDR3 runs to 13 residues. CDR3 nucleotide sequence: TGTGCCATCAGTGAAGGATTGGATTCACCCCTCCACTTT. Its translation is CAISEGLDSPLHF.

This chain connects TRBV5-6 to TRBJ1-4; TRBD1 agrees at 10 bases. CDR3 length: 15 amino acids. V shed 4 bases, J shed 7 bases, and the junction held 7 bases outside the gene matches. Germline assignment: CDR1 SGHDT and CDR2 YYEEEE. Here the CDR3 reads CASSIGTGVREKLFF. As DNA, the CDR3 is TGTGCCAGCAGCATCGGGACAGGGGTGCGTGAAAAACTGTTTTTT. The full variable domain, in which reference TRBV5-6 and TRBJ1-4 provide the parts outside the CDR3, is DAGVTQSPTHLIKTRGQQVTLRCSPKSGHDTVSWYQQALGQGPQFIFQYYEEEERQRGNFPDRFSGHQFPNYSSELNVNALLLGDSALYLCASSIGTGVREKLFFGSGTQLSVL.

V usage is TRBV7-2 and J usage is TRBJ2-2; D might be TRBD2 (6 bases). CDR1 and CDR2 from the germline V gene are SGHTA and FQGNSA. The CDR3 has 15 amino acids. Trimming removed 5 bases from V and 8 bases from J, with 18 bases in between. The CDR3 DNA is TGTGCCAGCAGCCCAACCCCGGGACTCCAGGGGGAGCTGTTTTTT. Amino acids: CASSPTPGLQGELFF. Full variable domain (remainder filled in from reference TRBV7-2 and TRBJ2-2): GAGVSQSPSNKVTEKGKDVELRCDPISGHTALYWYRQSLGQGLEFLIYFQGNSAPDKSGLPSDRFSAERTGGSVSTLTIQRTQQEDSAVYLCASSPTPGLQGELFFGEGSRLTVL.

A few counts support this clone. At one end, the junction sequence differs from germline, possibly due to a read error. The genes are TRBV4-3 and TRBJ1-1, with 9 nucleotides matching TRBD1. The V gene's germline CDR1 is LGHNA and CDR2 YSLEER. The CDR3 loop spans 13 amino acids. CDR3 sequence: CASSHRVDRGPLF. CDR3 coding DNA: TGCGCCAGCAGCCACCGAGTGGACAGGGGTCCGCTCTTT.

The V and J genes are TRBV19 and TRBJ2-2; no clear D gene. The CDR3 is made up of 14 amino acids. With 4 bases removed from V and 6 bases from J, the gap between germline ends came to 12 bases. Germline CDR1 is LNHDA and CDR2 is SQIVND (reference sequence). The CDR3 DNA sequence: TGTGCCAGTAGTAAAGTAGACCTGGCCGGGGAGCTGTTTTTT. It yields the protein CASSKVDLAGELFF.